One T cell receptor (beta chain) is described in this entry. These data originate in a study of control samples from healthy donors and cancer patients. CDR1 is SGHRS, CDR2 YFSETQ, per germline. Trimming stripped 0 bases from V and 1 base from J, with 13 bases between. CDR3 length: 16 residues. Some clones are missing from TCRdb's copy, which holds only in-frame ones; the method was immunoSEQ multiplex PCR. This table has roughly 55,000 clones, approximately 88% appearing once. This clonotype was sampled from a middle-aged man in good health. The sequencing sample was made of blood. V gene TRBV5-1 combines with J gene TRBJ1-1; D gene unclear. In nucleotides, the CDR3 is TGCGCCAGCAGCTTGGACGGGTTAGAATGGAACACTGAAGCTTTCTTT. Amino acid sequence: CASSLDGLEWNTEAFF.